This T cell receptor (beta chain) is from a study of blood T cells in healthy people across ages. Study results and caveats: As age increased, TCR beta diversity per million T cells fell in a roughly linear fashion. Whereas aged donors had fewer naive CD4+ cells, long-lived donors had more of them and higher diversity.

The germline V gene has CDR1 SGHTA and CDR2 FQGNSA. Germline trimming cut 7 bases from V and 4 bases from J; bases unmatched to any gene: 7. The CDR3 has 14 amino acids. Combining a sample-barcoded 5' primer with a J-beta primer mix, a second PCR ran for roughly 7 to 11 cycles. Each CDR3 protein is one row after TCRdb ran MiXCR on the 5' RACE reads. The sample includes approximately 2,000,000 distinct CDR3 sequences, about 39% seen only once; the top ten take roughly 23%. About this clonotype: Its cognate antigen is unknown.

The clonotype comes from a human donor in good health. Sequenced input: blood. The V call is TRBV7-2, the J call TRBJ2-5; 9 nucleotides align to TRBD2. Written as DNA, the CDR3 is TGTGCCAGCAAGACTAGCGGAGAACTAGAGACCCAGTACTTC. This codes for CASKTSGELETQYF.